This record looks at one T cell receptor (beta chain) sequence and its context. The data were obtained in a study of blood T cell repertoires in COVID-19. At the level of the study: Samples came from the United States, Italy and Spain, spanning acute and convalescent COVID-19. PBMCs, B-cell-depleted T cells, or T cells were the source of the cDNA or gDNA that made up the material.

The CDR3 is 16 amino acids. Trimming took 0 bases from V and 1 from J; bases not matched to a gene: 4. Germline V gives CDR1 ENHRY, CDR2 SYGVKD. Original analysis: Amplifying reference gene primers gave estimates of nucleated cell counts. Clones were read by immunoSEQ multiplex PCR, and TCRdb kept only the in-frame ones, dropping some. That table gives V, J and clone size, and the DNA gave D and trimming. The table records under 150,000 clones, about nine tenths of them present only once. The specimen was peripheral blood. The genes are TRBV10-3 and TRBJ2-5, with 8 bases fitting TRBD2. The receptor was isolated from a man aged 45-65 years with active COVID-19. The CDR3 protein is CAISESGGGIQETQYF. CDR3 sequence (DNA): TGTGCCATCAGTGAGTCGGGCGGGGGGATCCAAGAGACCCAGTACTTC.